This entry concerns a single T cell receptor (beta chain). No cognate antigen has been identified for it. No much larger clonotype is one base removed from it; base qualities were not supplied. The entry originates in a study of blood T cell repertoires in COVID-19 (dated by TCRdb to 2018 to 2020). Looking at the study overall: The collaborator samples originated in the United States, Italy and Spain and spanned the acute and convalescent phases of COVID-19. The prospective study material was composed of cDNA or gDNA derived from T cells, B-cell-depleted T cells, or PBMCs. Deeply sampled blood TCRbeta repertoires from subjects exposed to, actively infected with, or recovered from COVID-19 were included in the dataset. The repertoires were released in a freely available public database intended as a resource for research on the immune response to SARS-CoV-2. The samples were drawn from the first 160 participants of the ongoing ImmuneRACE study and from roughly 1,300 subjects provided by 6 global collaborators. Sample metadata almost always included a de-identified subject ID, COVID-19 status, age in years and sex. Where available, HLA class I and class II types were obtained from metadata supplied by the sample provider rather than from assay-based typing. Beyond this particular receptor, the publication reports: How much clinical and demographic metadata was included differed by source and by participant, and the metadata was provided uncurated.

The CDR3 goes from the cysteine to the phenylalanine over 13 residues. Only the CDR3 part of the read is kept: 39 bases, read in frame from the first base. CDR1 and CDR2, per the germline V gene, are SGHTA and FQGTGA. Trimming accounts for 0 bases at V and 11 bases at J, while the number of junction bases matched to no gene is 6. The immunoSEQ Assay, a bias-controlled multiplex PCR, was used to amplify TCRbeta CDR3 regions from genomic DNA. For the original study's pipeline: Within the assay, amplification of reference gene primers was used to estimate how many nucleated cells each sample contained. To quantify the absolute abundance of each unique TCRbeta CDR3 rearrangement, sequence reads were collapsed and filtered. Productive Simpson clonality was computed per sample as the square root of Simpson's diversity index over productive rearrangements. TCRdb mirrors the immuneACCESS table, restricted to in-frame sequences. Some clones are absent from its copies; in checked studies, under half trace to an unresolved V gene, and the reason for the others is unknown. V and J calls and clone size are given by that table; D and trimming were obtained from the DNA. The sample data list a few hundred thousand clones, and roughly four fifths of these were observed just once. The ten most abundant clones make up about 5.4% of the sample.

Participants in the prospective study were aged roughly 18 to 100 years, lived in 24 United States geographic areas, and enrolled through a virtual design. In the prospective study, participants were assigned to cohorts based on the clinical history participants reported in a screening survey and a study questionnaire. Recovered participants in ImmuneRACE Cohort 3 were defined as having two consecutive negative NP/OP PCR tests, clearance from a healthcare professional, or resolution of symptoms. In the prospective study, mobile phlebotomists collected whole blood, serum and a nasopharyngeal or oropharyngeal swab from each participant. Over a roughly two-month period, participants in the prospective study had the option of providing additional blood draws and questionnaires. Prospective study blood samples were shipped either frozen or at room temperature before DNA extraction.

Sequencing input: PBMCs or T cells enriched from blood (not recorded which). This chain is built from TRBV7-3 and TRBJ1-1, and 7 junctional nucleotides match TRBD1. This sequence was found in a woman aged 45-65 years who had recovered from COVID-19. The bases are TGTGCCAGCAGCTTAACGTTGACAGGGAAGGCTTTCTTT. This yields the protein CASSLTLTGKAFF.